This TCR beta chain was captured by sequencing in a study of T cells expressing NK-cell markers. Each CDR3 protein gets one entry in TCRdb, which reprocessed the 5' RACE reads and gives no DNA. The listing records about 460,000 distinct CDR3 sequences. This TCR came from a woman aged 45-65 years in good health. Sequencing was carried out using blood T cells: a sorted CD56 or NKG2C T cell subset, CD4+ or CD8+ T cells, or bulk PBMC T cells (not recorded which).

CDR3 amino acids: CASSWSAGELFF. The gene calls are TRBV5-1 and TRBJ2-2. The CDR3 has 12 residues. The germline CDR1 and CDR2 sequences are SGHRS and YFSETQ.